This TCR beta chain was sequenced for a study of cytomegalovirus exposure and HLA in healthy donors (dated by TCRdb to the late 2010s). Context from the whole study: An earlier analysis of about 530 of the donors reported approximately 260 Gb of sequence data and approximately 120 million unique TCR beta sequences obtained from around 170 million T cells. Roughly 300 gigabases of sequencing data and approximately 80 million unique TCR sequences were included in an early release covering several hundred HLA-typed donors. Of the 300 to 450 genotyped donors, less than 85% were placed in the genetic ancestry cluster associated with self-reported Caucasian donors. The study aimed to test whether cataloging public T cell receptors could reveal signatures of past pathogen exposure. The study used immunosequencing to profile the T cell repertoires of 666 subjects and linked those repertoires to cytomegalovirus serostatus. A separate validation cohort of about 110 different subjects was used in addition to the approximately 640-subject first cohort. To predict cytomegalovirus infection status, the study combined high-throughput TCR immunosequencing, statistical association of individual TCRs with disease status, and machine learning. A later analysis re-examined previously published TCR beta repertoires from more than 650 donors and added high-resolution HLA genotyping to investigate patterns of TCR occurrence. The later analysis used no new phenotypic data to find candidate immune exposures, relying instead on TCR beta sequences and their occurrence across donors. An earlier analysis of some 500 of the donors used high-throughput TCR beta sequencing to judge whether each TCR beta V gene segment behaved as functional or pseudogenic. Donor age, sex, ethnicity and CMV serostatus were compiled together with the repertoire data. A later genetic analysis took genome-wide SNP genotypes for about 55% of the 666 donors and used that subset as a discovery cohort. Every repertoire in the discovery cohort had been generated on one and the same sequencing platform. Class I and class II HLA loci were covered by the typing at four-digit resolution. Typing coverage varied by locus: roughly 629-640 donors for A, B, C, DRB1 and DQB1; roughly 520 for DQA1; approximately 610 for DPA1; 450 to 480 for DPB1. Four or five DR-DQ haplotypes were handled as single units for association and clustering because linkage in the cohort was strong. Across roughly 420 genotyped donors of the cohort, an average of roughly 250,000 unique TCR beta nucleotide sequences per donor were sequenced, and 15% to 20% of those sequences were non-productive.

CDR1 and CDR2 (MNHEY, SMNVEV) derive from the germline V gene (reference sequence). The CDR3 numbers 16 residues from cysteine through phenylalanine. The sequence is cut down to CDR3 DNA, 48 bases in frame from base 1. V ends up 1 base short and J 5 bases short, with an unmatched junction base count of 6. Of note for this clone: Its cognate antigen has yet to be identified. The record has no base qualities; no much larger clone is one base away.

The cohort comprised approximately 700 healthy bone marrow donors. At the time of sampling, all cohort members were nominally healthy, though unrecorded immune exposures were likely present. The donor tested CMV seronegative, placing the donor among the 352 seronegative members of the cohort. A peripheral blood sample was provided by each donor, and peripheral blood mononuclear cells were used for TCR beta sequencing. The Qiagen DNeasy Blood Extraction Kit was used to extract genomic DNA from the blood cell samples. Summary of the overall study and its limitations: In the study, some 180 TCR beta chains were listed as associated with cytomegalovirus. According to a later analysis, TCR association rates differed among HLA loci, with DRB1 alleles showing the most associated TCRs and HLA-C alleles showing the fewest. In a later genetic analysis, fewer N-insertions in productive TCRs were reported among donors in an Asian-associated ancestry cluster than the roughly 640-donor mean. The earlier analysis of a few hundred of the donors excluded some 15 rarely observed V segments, including chromosome 9 orphons, because counts were too low. Roughly uniform sequencing depth across donors was assumed in presence/absence analyses, although this assumption may not hold. The authors suggested that the approach could potentially be generalized to other disease states and immunological phenotypes. The only immune exposure information available for the cohort was CMV serostatus. Linkage disequilibrium might explain the correlated functional status among segregating V segments, but an unknown experimental factor could not be ruled out. Several of the top co-occurrence clusters appeared to be linked to parvovirus B19, influenza, CMV and Epstein-Barr virus, according to a later analysis. The 87-base-pair reads could not distinguish some IMGT-functional V segments, including TRBV6-2 and TRBV6-3, so those segments were excluded. The sequencing pipeline was judged likely to have produced a cluster of highly shared sequence variants as a technical artifact. In both the original and validation cohorts, the classifier was reported to diagnose cytomegalovirus status with high specificity and sensitivity. In a later genetic analysis, a missense DCLRE1C variant was associated with V-gene and J-gene trimming of TCR beta chains, and the association was replicated in an independent cohort. When HLA alleles, especially DR and DQ, strongly co-occurred, attributing TCR associations to individual alleles was difficult. This cohort had only TCR beta chains sequenced, and the lack of alpha or paired-chain data limited which features could be detected. Most TCR sequences were observed very rarely across donors, whereas some public TCRs were present in many individuals. HLA typing was unavailable for some donors at each locus, so association tests used only the typed subset. A later analysis found that most CMV-associated TCR beta chains appeared HLA-restricted, with HLA associations seemingly driven largely by CMV exposure. In an earlier analysis of 587 of the donors, most TCR beta V segments appeared in productive rearrangements about 87% or about 30% of the time, broadly matching IMGT annotations. A few of the identified cytomegalovirus-associated TCR beta chains were confirmed in vitro to be specific for cytomegalovirus antigens. A later analysis associated 16,951 TCR beta sequences with specific HLA alleles at a false discovery rate of 0.05. A further reported finding was that TCR beta sequences accurately predicted the HLA-A and HLA-B alleles for most subjects in the first cohort. A later analysis found that HLA-associated TCR beta chains were more clonally expanded and had lower generation probabilities than equally common non-associated chains.

The library was obtained by the immunoSEQ multiplex PCR assay. For the multiplex PCR, a mixture combining 60 forward primers for TCR Vbeta segments and 13 reverse primers for TCR Jbeta segments was used. Amplification of the CDR3 region of rearranged TCR beta genes was performed with a multiplex PCR assay on genomic DNA. The Illumina HiSeq System was used to sequence the amplified TCR beta libraries as 87-base-pair reads. The published analysis was carried out like this. Across the 600 to 700 repertoires, a later analysis counted around 80 million unique TCR beta chains, 9.5 million to 13 million of which were shared by at least two donors. A nearest-neighbor algorithm error-corrected the raw reads and collapsed the reads into unique sequences, merging closely related sequences to remove PCR and sequencing errors. Alignment of CDR3 sequences to IMGT reference sequences was used to assign V, D and J gene segments. For a sequence to be retained, a match of at least six nucleotides was required to both a V gene segment and a J gene segment. A rearrangement was called productive if the CDR3 had no stop codons and remained in frame with V and J, and every other rearrangement was called non-productive. CDR3 was defined by IMGT convention, running from the second conserved V-encoded cysteine to the conserved J-encoded phenylalanine. In an earlier analysis of 550 to 650 of the donors, sequences lacking an unambiguous match to a single V gene segment were excluded. An earlier analysis of 587 of the donors called V segments functional above 56.7% productive rearrangements and segregating when the between-donor standard deviation exceeded 5%. A statistical classification framework was built to diagnose cytomegalovirus status from the catalog of TCR beta chain sequences. In a later analysis, TCR nucleotide sequences were compared against IMGT/GENE-DB human TR gene sequences so that V and J genes could be assigned. The TCRdist pipeline was used in a later analysis to assign CDR3 sequences and most-parsimonious VDJ recombination scenarios. In a later analysis, each TCR beta chain was defined by its CDR3 amino acid sequence together with its V-gene family, and reads lacking a unique V-gene family were excluded. A later analysis removed several hundred highly shared, low-generation-probability nucleotide sequences to deal with suspected cross-contamination and a sequencing artifact. For each public chain, a later analysis derived a clonal expansion index from normalized ranks of inferred template counts within each repertoire. In a later analysis, generation probabilities were computed using a VDJ recombination model fitted to out-of-frame rearrangements, and the results were checked against IGoR. In a later analysis, hypergeometric tests were used to score TCR-TCR, TCR-HLA and TCR-CMV co-occurrence, with a repertoire-size bias correction applied to TCR pairs. False discovery rates were estimated in a later analysis by permuting HLA or CMV assignments 20 times. In a later analysis, co-occurring TCRs were grouped using DBSCAN, with TCRdist sequence similarity added in when clustering inside HLA-allele-positive subsets. Co-occurrence clustering excluded repertoires with fewer than 30,000 or more than 120,000 public chains, plus five with anomalous nucleotide sharing. TCRdb obtained this table from immuneACCESS and retained in-frame rearrangements with V and J assigned. These tables miss some clones; where compared with another copy, unresolved V genes account for less than half of the shortfall, and the remainder is unexplained. That table gives V, J and clone size, and the DNA gave D and trimming. The sample table contains some 60,000 clones; only one count was recorded for roughly 80% of them. Of the sample, nearly 4% falls within the top ten clones.

The chain employs TRBV27 and TRBJ2-2, and 8 junction bases match TRBD1. Sequencing was carried out using PBMCs. This clonotype originated in a woman in her 40s in good health and CMV-seronegative. Read as DNA, the sequence is TGTGCCAGCAGTTTATTGGGACAGGTTCTTACCGGGGAGCTGTTTTTT. It translates to CASSLLGQVLTGELFF.